This T cell receptor (beta chain) was recorded in a study of identical twins. All donors were healthy, and all were Caucasian. The V and J ends lost 0 bases and 5 bases respectively, with 13 bases between them. Germline-derived CDR1 and CDR2 are SGHRS and YFSETQ. This CDR3 comprises 15 residues. Study results and caveats: Out-of-frame alpha sequences shared by twins showed excess low generation probability. Surplus twin overlap in beta out-of-frame sequences was less pronounced.

TCRdb passed the 5' RACE reads through MiXCR, listing each CDR3 protein once. Of around 1.7 million distinct CDR3 sequences in the sample, about 31% were seen once. A word on this clonotype: Its antigen is unknown.

The clonotype was recovered from a newborn girl in good health. V gene TRBV5-1 combines with J gene TRBJ2-3, with a tentative D call TRBD2 (6 bases). The sequenced sample consisted of cord blood. The CDR3 here is CASSLAGVYGDTQYF. CDR3 nucleotides: TGCGCCAGCAGCTTGGCGGGAGTTTATGGAGATACGCAGTATTTT.